This T cell receptor beta chain was sequenced during a study of blood T cell repertoires in COVID-19. Study-wide background: COVID-19 samples collected from the United States, Italy and Spain covered acute and convalescent phases. PBMCs, B-cell-depleted T cells, or T cells provided the cDNA or gDNA that made up the material.

This clone was detected only a few times. The germline V gene has CDR1 SGHRS and CDR2 YFSETQ. This CDR3 is built from 16 residues. J gave up 3 bases and V 4 bases, and 11 bases lay outside the gene matches. Source study methods: From reference gene primer amplification, estimates of nucleated cell counts were derived. Measured with immunoSEQ multiplex PCR; TCRdb has only the in-frame clones, and not every one. V and J calls and clone size are as listed in that table; D and trimming were resolved from the DNA. The sample contains about 95,000 clones, over 70% of which appear only once. Sequencing was carried out using peripheral blood. The TCR originated in a man older than 75 with active or convalescent COVID-19. The chain uses TRBV5-1 and TRBJ1-1; TRBD1 matches at 8 bases. This chain's CDR3 is CASSERTGIRDTEAFF. CDR3 in DNA: TGCGCCAGCAGCGAGAGGACAGGGATTAGGGACACTGAAGCTTTCTTT.